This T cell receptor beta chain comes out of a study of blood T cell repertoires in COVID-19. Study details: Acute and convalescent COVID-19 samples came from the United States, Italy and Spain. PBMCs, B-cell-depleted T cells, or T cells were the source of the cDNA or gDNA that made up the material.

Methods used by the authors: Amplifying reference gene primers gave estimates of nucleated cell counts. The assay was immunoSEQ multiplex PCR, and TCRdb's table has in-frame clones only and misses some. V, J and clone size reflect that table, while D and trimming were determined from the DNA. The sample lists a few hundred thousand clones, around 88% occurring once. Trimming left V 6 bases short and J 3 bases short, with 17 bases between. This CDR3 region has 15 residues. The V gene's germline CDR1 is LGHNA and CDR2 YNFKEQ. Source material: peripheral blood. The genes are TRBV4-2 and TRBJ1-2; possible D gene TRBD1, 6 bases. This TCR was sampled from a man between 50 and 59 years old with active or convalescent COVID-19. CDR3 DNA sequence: TGTGCCAGCAGGGAAGGGGGTCCCCGGGACTATGGCTACACCTTC. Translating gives CASREGGPRDYGYTF.